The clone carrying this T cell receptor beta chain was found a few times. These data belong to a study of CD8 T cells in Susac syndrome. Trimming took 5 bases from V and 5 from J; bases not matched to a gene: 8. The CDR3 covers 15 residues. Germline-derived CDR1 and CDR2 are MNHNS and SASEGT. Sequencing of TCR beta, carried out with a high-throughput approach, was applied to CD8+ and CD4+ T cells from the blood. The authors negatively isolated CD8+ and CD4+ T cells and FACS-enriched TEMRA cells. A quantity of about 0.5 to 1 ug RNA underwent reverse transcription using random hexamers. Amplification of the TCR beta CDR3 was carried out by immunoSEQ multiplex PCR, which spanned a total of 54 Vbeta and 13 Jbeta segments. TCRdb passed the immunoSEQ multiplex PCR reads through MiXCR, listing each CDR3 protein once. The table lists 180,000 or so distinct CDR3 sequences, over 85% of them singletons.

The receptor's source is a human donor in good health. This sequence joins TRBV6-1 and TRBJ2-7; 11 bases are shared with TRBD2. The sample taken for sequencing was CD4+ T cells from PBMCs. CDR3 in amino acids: CASSRTSGSPHEQYF. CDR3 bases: TGTGCCAGCAGTCGCACTAGCGGGAGTCCCCACGAGCAGTACTTC.